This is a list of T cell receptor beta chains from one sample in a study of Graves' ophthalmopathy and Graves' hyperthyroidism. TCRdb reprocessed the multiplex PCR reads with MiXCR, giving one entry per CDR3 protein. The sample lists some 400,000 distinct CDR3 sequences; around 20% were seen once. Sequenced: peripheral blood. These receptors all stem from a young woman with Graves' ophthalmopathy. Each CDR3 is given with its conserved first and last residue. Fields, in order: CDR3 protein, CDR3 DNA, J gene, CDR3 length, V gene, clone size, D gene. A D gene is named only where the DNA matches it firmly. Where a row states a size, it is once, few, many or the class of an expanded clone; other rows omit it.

CASSESPAGFTEAFF	TGTGCCAGCAGTGAATCGCCGGCAGGGTTCACTGAAGCTTTCTTT	TRBJ1-1	15	TRBV6-1	many	-
CASSESWRPSRGNTIYF	TGTGCCAGCAGTGAATCGTGGAGACCTTCTCGAGGAAACACCATATATTTT	TRBJ1-3	17	TRBV6-1	many	-
CASSLGGTDTEAFF	TGTGCCAGCAGTTTAGGGGGGACAGACACTGAAGCTTTCTTT	TRBJ1-1	14	TRBV12-3/TRBV12-4	many	TRBD1
CASSLEGLSVPQYF	TGTGCCAGCAGCTTAGAGGGACTCAGCGTCCCCCAGTACTTC	TRBJ2-5	14	TRBV11-2	few	-
CASSEYGGNQPQHF	TGTGCCAGCAGTGAATATGGGGGAAATCAGCCCCAGCATTTT	TRBJ1-5	14	TRBV6-1	-	-
CASSYGRKGYGYTF	TGTGCCAGCAGTTACGGACGGAAGGGCTATGGCTACACCTTC	TRBJ1-2	14	TRBV6-5	many	-
CASSFSLRGPLNQETQYF	TGTGCCAGCAGCTTTTCCCTCAGGGGGCCCCTCAATCAAGAGACCCAGTACTTC	TRBJ2-5	18	TRBV11-2	many	TRBD1
CASSVRDRGYEQYF	TGTGCCAGCAGCGTCCGGGACAGGGGCTACGAGCAGTACTTC	TRBJ2-7	14	TRBV7-2	many	TRBD1
CASRPLPGGTYEQYF	TGTGCCAGCAGGCCTTTACCGGGGGGGACCTACGAGCAGTACTTC	TRBJ2-7	15	TRBV6-2/TRBV6-3	many	TRBD2
CASSLPLASEQYF	TGTGCCAGCAGTTTGCCGCTGGCCTCCGAGCAGTACTTC	TRBJ2-7	13	TRBV28	many	-
CASSASGLEQYF	TGTGCCAGCAGCGCTAGCGGTCTCGAGCAGTACTTC	TRBJ2-7	12	TRBV6-1	-	TRBD2
CASSLRRVETQYF	TGTGCCAGCAGTCTCAGGAGAGTTGAGACCCAGTACTTC	TRBJ2-5	13	TRBV11-1	many	-
CASSHVPTGQGTGELFF	TGTGCCAGCAGCCACGTCCCGACAGGGCAAGGCACCGGGGAGCTGTTTTTT	TRBJ2-2	17	TRBV4-2	many	TRBD1
CSVDRAGQQETQYF	TGCAGCGTTGATAGGGCCGGACAGCAAGAGACCCAGTACTTC	TRBJ2-5	14	TRBV29-1	-	-
CASSWDKRYKAFF	TGTGCCAGCAGCTGGGATAAGAGGTATAAAGCTTTCTTT	TRBJ1-1	13	TRBV11-2	-	-
CATRRGAGTSQETQYF	TGTGCCACCAGGAGGGGGGCAGGGACCTCCCAAGAGACCCAGTACTTC	TRBJ2-5	16	TRBV2	many	-
CASGFQTGQAYTEAFF	TGTGCTAGTGGTTTTCAAACGGGACAGGCATACACTGAAGCTTTCTTT	TRBJ1-1	16	TRBV12-5	many	TRBD1
CAWRYGQGMIEAFF	TGTGCCTGGAGGTACGGACAGGGAATGATTGAAGCTTTCTTT	TRBJ1-1	14	TRBV30	many	TRBD1
CASSPPGARATEAFF	TGTGCCAGCAGTCCACCGGGGGCCAGGGCCACTGAAGCTTTCTTT	TRBJ1-1	15	TRBV6-2/TRBV6-3	many	-
CASSKGQGATYEQYF	TGTGCCAGCAGTAAGGGACAGGGGGCGACCTACGAGCAGTACTTC	TRBJ2-7	15	TRBV6-2/TRBV6-3	many	TRBD1
CASSYTKGLAHPAGETQYF	TGTGCCAGCAGTTACACGAAGGGACTAGCGCATCCTGCGGGGGAGACCCAGTACTTC	TRBJ2-5	19	TRBV6-2/TRBV6-3	many	TRBD2
CASRSSGTGTEAFF	TGTGCCAGCAGGAGTTCCGGGACAGGGACTGAAGCTTTCTTT	TRBJ1-1	14	TRBV6-1	many	TRBD1
CATLTGVTGELFF	TGTGCCACCTTAACAGGGGTCACCGGGGAGCTGTTTTTT	TRBJ2-2	13	TRBV6-1	-	TRBD1
CASSSWREGTGETQYF	TGTGCCAGCAGTTCGTGGAGGGAAGGGACCGGGGAGACCCAGTACTTC	TRBJ2-5	16	TRBV28	-	-
CASSQAGRETQYF	TGTGCCAGCAGCCAGGCGGGGCGCGAGACCCAGTACTTC	TRBJ2-5	13	TRBV3-1	-	-
CASSLGEWAGETQYF	TGTGCCAGCAGTTTGGGGGAGTGGGCAGGGGAGACCCAGTACTTC	TRBJ2-5	15	TRBV6-6	many	-
CASRLDRGGYEQYF	TGTGCCAGCAGACTCGACAGGGGTGGATACGAGCAGTACTTC	TRBJ2-7	14	TRBV11-1	many	TRBD1
CASSSRSGGTGELFF	TGTGCCAGCAGTTCGAGGAGCGGAGGCACCGGGGAGCTGTTTTTT	TRBJ2-2	15	TRBV12-3/TRBV12-4	many	-
CASSRSYSGSYEQYF	TGCGCCAGCAGCCGGTCCTATTCGGGCTCCTACGAGCAGTACTTC	TRBJ2-7	15	TRBV4-3	many	-
CASGLDERQGETQYF	TGTGCTAGTGGTTTGGACGAGAGACAGGGAGAGACCCAGTACTTC	TRBJ2-5	15	TRBV12-5	many	TRBD1
CAWDGRGTEAFF	TGTGCCTGGGACGGGCGAGGGACTGAAGCTTTCTTT	TRBJ1-1	12	TRBV30	many	-
CASSPQTAYEQYF	TGTGCCAGCAGCCCCCAGACAGCCTACGAGCAGTACTTC	TRBJ2-7	13	TRBV7-9	-	-
CASSWNTGGGTEAFF	TGTGCCAGCAGCTGGAATACAGGGGGCGGGACTGAAGCTTTCTTT	TRBJ1-1	15	TRBV5-6	-	TRBD1
CSVVTDTSYEQYF	TGCAGCGTTGTTACGGACACATCCTACGAGCAGTACTTC	TRBJ2-7	13	TRBV29-1	many	-
CASSQQGVQYF	TGTGCCAGCAGTCAGCAGGGAGTTCAGTACTTC	TRBJ2-4	11	TRBV6-2/TRBV6-3	many	-
CASRRTGGKRETQYF	TGTGCCAGCAGAAGGACTGGGGGAAAGCGGGAGACCCAGTACTTC	TRBJ2-5	15	TRBV5-4	many	-
CASMGLRAIRPQHF	TGTGCCAGCATGGGGTTAAGGGCAATCAGGCCCCAGCATTTT	TRBJ1-5	14	TRBV6-2/TRBV6-3	few	-
CASSLGLAEYEQYF	TGTGCCAGCAGTTTAGGTCTAGCGGAGTACGAGCAGTACTTC	TRBJ2-7	14	TRBV28	many	TRBD2
CAWSAPSGGPQNTGELFF	TGTGCCTGGAGTGCCCCTAGCGGGGGTCCCCAAAACACCGGGGAGCTGTTTTTT	TRBJ2-2	18	TRBV30	-	TRBD2
CASSLGNGGMNTEAFF	TGTGCCAGCAGCTTAGGGAATGGTGGTATGAACACTGAAGCTTTCTTT	TRBJ1-1	16	TRBV7-9	many	-
CASSQQGTANTGELFF	TGTGCCAGCAGCCAACAAGGGACAGCAAACACCGGGGAGCTGTTTTTT	TRBJ2-2	16	TRBV11-2	many	TRBD1
CATLLLPRYSNQPQHF	TGTGCCACCCTCCTCTTGCCTCGATATAGCAATCAGCCCCAGCATTTT	TRBJ1-5	16	TRBV10-3	many	-
CASRPGSSYEQYF	TGTGCCAGCAGGCCGGGATCCTCCTACGAGCAGTACTTC	TRBJ2-7	13	TRBV12-3/TRBV12-4	few	-
CASSQGQGGELFF	TGTGCCAGCAGTCAAGGTCAAGGCGGGGAGCTGTTTTTT	TRBJ2-2	13	TRBV12-3/TRBV12-4	many	-
CASGLTPNTGELFF	TGTGCTAGTGGTCTGACACCTAACACCGGGGAGCTGTTTTTT	TRBJ2-2	14	TRBV12-5	-	-
CASSLPPRTGSHPGGYEQYF	TGCGCCAGCAGCTTACCCCCCCGGACAGGGTCCCACCCAGGAGGCTACGAGCAGTACTTC	TRBJ2-7	20	TRBV5-1	many	TRBD1
CASSLSRVGTEAFF	TGTGCCAGCAGTTTATCAAGGGTTGGCACTGAAGCTTTCTTT	TRBJ1-1	14	TRBV27	many	-
CATSSRRGMNSPLHF	TGTGCCACCAGCAGCAGACGGGGTATGAATTCACCCCTCCACTTT	TRBJ1-6	15	TRBV15	many	-
CSAGGAGGSTEAFF	TGCAGTGCGGGGGGGGCAGGGGGATCCACTGAAGCTTTCTTT	TRBJ1-1	14	TRBV20-1	many	TRBD1
CASSSRRQAGELFF	TGTGCCAGCAGCTCCCGTAGGCAGGCCGGGGAGCTGTTTTTT	TRBJ2-2	14	TRBV7-3	many	-
CASSAPNRGDNSPLHF	TGTGCCAGTAGTGCCCCGAACAGGGGGGATAATTCACCCCTCCACTTT	TRBJ1-6	16	TRBV19	many	TRBD1
CATSDSLRDPGNTIYF	TGTGCCACCAGTGATAGTCTCCGGGACCCGGGAAACACCATATATTTT	TRBJ1-3	16	TRBV24-1	many	-
CASRAGGPGEQYF	TGTGCCAGCAGAGCGGGAGGGCCGGGGGAGCAGTACTTC	TRBJ2-7	13	TRBV6-2/TRBV6-3	-	TRBD2
CASSPQTGSGYEQYF	TGTGCCAGCTCACCCCAGACAGGGTCCGGGTACGAGCAGTACTTC	TRBJ2-7	15	TRBV18	few	TRBD1
CATSQGGSYGYTF	TGTGCCACCTCCCAAGGGGGTAGCTATGGCTACACCTTC	TRBJ1-2	13	TRBV24-1	many	-
CASSYGTGTDEQYF	TGTGCCAGCAGTTACGGGACAGGGACCGACGAGCAGTACTTC	TRBJ2-7	14	TRBV6-5	many	TRBD1
CASTYGAEQYF	TGTGCCAGCACCTACGGCGCCGAGCAGTACTTC	TRBJ2-7	11	TRBV25-1	many	-